This note documents a single TCR beta chain sequence. Its binding antigen is unknown. There are no base qualities to consult, and no much larger clone falls within one base. Measured from the cysteine to the phenylalanine, the CDR3 is 13 residues long. Only the CDR3 DNA is retained, 39 bases long and in frame from the first base. The germline V gene provides CDR1 MRHNA and CDR2 SNTAGT. Deletion took 3 bases off V and 3 bases off J, with a span of 6 bases between the germline ends. The immunoSEQ Assay, a bias-controlled multiplex PCR, was used to amplify TCRbeta CDR3 regions from genomic DNA. The authors' analysis ran thus. Nucleated cell counts per sample were estimated from amplification of reference gene primers within the assay. To quantify the absolute abundance of each unique TCRbeta CDR3 rearrangement, sequence reads were collapsed and filtered. For each sample, productive Simpson clonality was calculated as the square root of Simpson's diversity index across productive rearrangements. TCRdb stores this immuneACCESS table with in-frame sequences only. Part of the clones is absent; in the studies checked, under half of the shortfall reflects unresolved V genes, and no reason is known for the rest. The V and J calls and clone size are taken from that table; D and trimming were inferred from the DNA. The sample table lists approximately 180,000 clones, roughly three quarters of them with a count of one. About 17% of the sample belongs to the ten largest clones.

Enrolling through a virtual design, the prospective study's participants ranged in age from roughly 18 to 89 years and lived across 20 to 25 United States geographic areas. To assign participants to cohorts, the prospective study relied on clinical history that participants themselves reported in a screening survey and a study questionnaire. In the prospective study, whole blood, serum and a nasopharyngeal or oropharyngeal swab were collected from each participant by mobile phlebotomists. Over a roughly 2-month period, participants in the prospective study had the option of providing additional blood draws and questionnaires. Prospective study blood samples were shipped either frozen or at room temperature before DNA extraction. The entry originates in a study of blood T cell repertoires in COVID-19 (dated by TCRdb to about 2020). Study-wide context: The collaborator samples originated in the United States, Italy and Spain and spanned the acute and convalescent phases of COVID-19. The material from the prospective study consisted of cDNA or gDNA derived from T cells, B-cell-depleted T cells, or PBMCs. Subjects who had been exposed to COVID-19, were actively infected with it, or had recovered from it provided the deeply sampled blood TCRbeta repertoires that made up the dataset. The repertoires were made available in a free public database intended to serve as a resource for research on the immune response to SARS-CoV-2. The samples were drawn from the first 160 participants of the ongoing ImmuneRACE study and from roughly 1,300 subjects provided by 6 global collaborators. Nearly every sample came with metadata listing a de-identified subject ID, COVID-19 status, age in years and sex. HLA class I and class II types, where available, came from metadata supplied by the sample provider rather than from assay-based typing. What the study reported, not specific to this receptor: The amount of clinical and demographic metadata varied by source and participant and was provided uncurated.

Input material: PBMCs or T cells enriched from blood (not recorded which). This clonotype was sampled from a woman aged 45 to 65 with acute COVID-19. The chain is made from TRBV6-4 and TRBJ1-5; the D gene is perhaps TRBD1, from 5 matching bases. DNA sequence: TGTGCCAGCAGTGAACAGGCCAATCAGCCCCAGCATTTT. It encodes CASSEQANQPQHF.